These 5 T cell receptor beta chains share one sample of origin, sequenced in a study of breast tumors, draining lymph nodes, adjacent tissues. Samples came from axillary lymph nodes draining the breast cancer. TCRdb processed the multiplex PCR reads anew with MiXCR; each CDR3 protein has one entry. The table has under 250,000 distinct CDR3 sequences, approximately 29% seen once. Sequences were obtained from axillary lymph node tissue. The receptors shown here come from a female donor with breast cancer. Some clones in this sample may be carry-over from other donors' samples.

As to this clonotype: This may be a read error, as it is one base from a much larger clone. The chain uses TRBV6-1 and TRBJ1-5; D is undetermined. The CDR3 sequence is 11 residues long. The germline gives CDR1 MNHNS, CDR2 SASEGT. V was shortened by 5 bases and J by 5 bases, with 4 bases between the two germline ends. The CDR3: CASSLDQPQHF. CDR3 in DNA: TGTGCCAGCAGTCTGGATCAGCCCCAGCATTTT.

This clonotype was observed at least ten times. The chain links TRBV20-1 to TRBJ2-7; D is ambiguous. This CDR3 contains 15 residues. The germline V gene encodes CDR1 DFQATT and CDR2 SNEGSKA (reference sequence). V lost 0 bases to trimming and J lost 1 base, with 13 bases between them. The CDR3: CSARDERAFSYEQYF. The DNA for the CDR3 is TGCAGTGCTAGAGATGAGCGAGCGTTTTCCTACGAGCAGTACTTC.

About this clonotype itself: This may come from a read error, since a much larger clone is one base off. The V gene is TRBV4-2, the J gene TRBJ2-3; 7 bases are shared with TRBD2. The CDR3 totals 17 residues. The V gene's germline CDR1 is LGHNA and CDR2 YNFKEQ. This chain's CDR3 is CVSSQDAIAGFTDTQYF. The CDR3 bases are TGTGTCAGCAGCCAAGATGCTATAGCGGGTTTCACAGATACGCAGTATTTT.

As concerns this clonotype: A much larger clone differs from this one at a single base, so this may be a read error. The conserved phenylalanine or tryptophan normally closing the CDR3 is absent here, so this likely arose from a read error. This chain joins TRBV9 and TRBJ2-7; 8 nucleotides align to TRBD2. Per germline, CDR1 SGDLS and CDR2 YYNGEE. J lost 2 bases, V lost 7 bases, and 11 bases had no gene match. This CDR3 is built from 15 residues. The CDR3 DNA sequence: TGTGCCAGCTCACCAATCGCGGGGGGCACCTACGAGCAGTACCTC. Its protein is CASSPIAGGTYEQYL.

This clonotype has more than one count but fewer than ten. This may be a read error: a much more frequent sequence differs by one nucleotide. The chain has TRBV7-9 and TRBJ2-1, with D tentatively TRBD1 or TRBD2 (5 bases each). In germline, CDR1 is SEHNR, CDR2 FQNEAQ (reference sequence). The CDR3 loop spans 15 amino acids. The CDR3 bases are TGTGCCAGCAGAGCGGCCGGGACGAGATACAATGAGCAGCTCTTC. Its translation is CASRAAGTRYNEQLF.